This T cell receptor beta chain is drawn from a study of blood T cell repertoires in COVID-19. Profiling relied on immunoSEQ multiplex PCR, and the TCRdb table lists in-frame clones only, not all of them. The sample lists 350,000 to 450,000 clones, about four fifths occurring once. Germline V gene sequence: CDR1 MRHNA, CDR2 SNTAGT. This CDR3 is built from 18 residues. The junction had 15 bases not matched to a gene; V was cut back by 5 bases and J by 0 bases. This clone appeared a few times. The sequencing sample was made of PBMCs or T cells enriched from blood (not recorded which). V gene TRBV6-4 combines with J gene TRBJ1-1, with 7 nucleotides matching TRBD1. This TCR derives from a woman in her forties or fifties who had recovered from COVID-19. The CDR3, as DNA: TGTGCCAGCAGTCGCCAGGGGGAGAGTATGGAAGTGAACACTGAAGCTTTCTTT. Translation: CASSRQGESMEVNTEAFF.